A selection of T cell receptor beta chains follows, all from one sample in a study of a mutant IDH1 vaccine in newly diagnosed glioma. Antigens for these TCRs are unknown. TCRdb keeps only in-frame clones here, not all; method: immunoSEQ multiplex PCR. This table holds about 64,000 clones, roughly four fifths found once. The source was PBMCs, collected from a glioma patient whose treatment included an IDH1 peptide vaccine. The receptors originated from a man aged 45-60 years with glioma. CDR3s include the opening cysteine and the closing phenylalanine or tryptophan. Size values are once, few and many counts, or a class for expanded clones, and some rows have none.

TRBV14	-	TRBJ1-1	CASSRRWGGTEAFF
TRBV27	-	TRBJ1-5	CASSLGQGANQPQHF
TRBV5-4	-	TRBJ2-1	CASSPDRSYNEQFF
TRBV18	-	TRBJ2-3	CASSTGGAEDTQYF
TRBV11-2	few	TRBJ1-6	CASSPSGGDSPLHF
TRBV20-1	-	TRBJ1-1	CSASEGWTFF
TRBV9	few	TRBJ2-7	CASSVADRSYEQYF
TRBV5-6	-	TRBJ2-7	CASSPGLDEDYEQYF
TRBV6-1	-	TRBJ1-1	CASSFRNTEAFF
TRBV7-9	few	TRBJ2-2	CASSPSDRELFF
TRBV29-1	-	TRBJ1-4	CSASGTASLNEKLFF
TRBV19	few	TRBJ2-7	CASGGRGPYEQYF
TRBV6-5	-	TRBJ2-1	CASSWTSGGAGEQFF
TRBV7-9	-	TRBJ2-1	CASSLDGGNEQFF
TRBV6-4	-	TRBJ2-5	CASSPTKGAETQYF
TRBV29-1	-	TRBJ2-1	CSVTTSSYNEQFF
TRBV5-1	-	TRBJ2-5	CASSLAGSEAQYF
TRBV15	few	TRBJ2-1	CATSRADRGSHEQFF
TRBV29-1	-	TRBJ1-3	CSVGSGAGNTIYF
TRBV30	-	TRBJ2-7	CAWRPPGGTVSYEQYF
TRBV29-1	once	TRBJ1-1	CSVARGPEAFF
TRBV10-3	-	TRBJ2-7	CAISEGQFSYEQYF
TRBV6-1	-	TRBJ1-5	CASSEARGWGNQPQHF
TRBV27	-	TRBJ2-1	CASRRGPENNEQFF
TRBV7-9	-	TRBJ2-3	CASTLEGSRGDTQYF
TRBV15	-	TRBJ1-2	CATSRALGNYGYTF
TRBV5-4	-	TRBJ2-3	CASSDGRGADTQYF
TRBV27	few	TRBJ2-2	CASSFHLPGQPNTGELFF
TRBV11-2	-	TRBJ1-5	CASSLEVEGQPQHF
TRBV6-5	-	TRBJ1-1	CASRRDNTEAFF
TRBV5-1	-	TRBJ1-5	CASSLDGYQPQHF
TRBV5-6	-	TRBJ1-1	CASSLGVEPGRSAFF
TRBV5-1	-	TRBJ2-5	CASSLANGGETQYF
TRBV2	-	TRBJ1-1	CASSPDLVLAFF
TRBV27	medium-sized	TRBJ2-6	CASSTGEWSGANVLTF
TRBV19	once	TRBJ1-4	CASSKSDSNEKLFF
TRBV29-1	-	TRBJ2-5	CSVVGIGGPQETQYF
TRBV30	-	TRBJ1-4	CALRGREVKFEKLFF
TRBV10-3	once	TRBJ2-7	CAISEYSGTGDEQYF
TRBV5-1	-	TRBJ2-7	CASSFGDRDEQYF
TRBV4-1	-	TRBJ2-7	CASSTWGLSSYEQYF